The clone carrying this TCR beta chain appeared many times. Its target is not known. Germline-derived CDR1 and CDR2 are MNHEY and SVGAGI. The CDR3 contains 13 residues. The germline V and J ends were trimmed by 2 bases and 5 bases, with 9 bases remaining between them. Previously described methods and listed TCR primers produced bulk TCR libraries. TCRdb recomputed calls from the PCR reads with MiXCR, one row per CDR3 protein. This sample has about 630,000 distinct CDR3 sequences, with over 25% found just once. Sorting defined naive CD8 T cells as CD8+CD4-CCR7+CD45RA+. This record belongs to a study of molecular identifiers for immune sequencing clone quantification. Study information: Replicate experiments divided RNA from around 20,000 or 100,000 naive CD8 cells into five parts and sequenced four.

Study findings and constraints: Clonotypes topping 20 RNA copies carried over 97% of effector molecules but under 1% of naive ones.

The sample consisted of naive CD8+ T cells from blood, with Jurkat cell RNA spiked in. Subset reported: FACS-sorted CD8+CD4-CCR7+CD45RA+ naive T cells. This TCR derives from a human donor in good health. Some libraries in this study had Jurkat cell RNA spiked in. The V and J genes are TRBV6-5 and TRBJ2-5; D not certain. CDR3: CASSYVGGETQYF. The CDR3, as DNA: TGTGCCAGCAGTTACGTGGGTGGCGAGACCCAGTACTTC.